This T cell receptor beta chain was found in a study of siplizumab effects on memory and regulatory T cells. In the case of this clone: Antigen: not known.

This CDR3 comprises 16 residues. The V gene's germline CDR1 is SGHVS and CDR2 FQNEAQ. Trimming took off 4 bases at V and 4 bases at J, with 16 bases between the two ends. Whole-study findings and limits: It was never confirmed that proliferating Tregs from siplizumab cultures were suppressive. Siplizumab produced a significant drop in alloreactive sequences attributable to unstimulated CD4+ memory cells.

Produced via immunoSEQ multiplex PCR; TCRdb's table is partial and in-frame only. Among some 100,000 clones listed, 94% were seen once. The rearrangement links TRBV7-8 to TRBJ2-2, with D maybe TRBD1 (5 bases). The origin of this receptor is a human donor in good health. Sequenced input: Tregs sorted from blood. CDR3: CASSSRNQGSTGELFF. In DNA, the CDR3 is TGTGCCAGCAGCTCCCGAAATCAGGGAAGCACCGGGGAGCTGTTTTTT.